The sequence of this T cell receptor beta chain was determined in a study of T cell responses to AZD1222 COVID-19 vaccine. Findings of the study overall: The donor group comprised mostly white British people and more females; the analysis possibly underestimated clonal diversity. CD4 TCRs associated with vaccination spanned spike, dominating at 160-218 and 743-854.

Remarks on this clone: What it binds is not known.

V was cut by 4 bases and J by 6 bases, with 12 bases left in between. The germline CDR1 and CDR2 sequences are LGHNA and YSLEER. The CDR3 extends over 14 amino acids. Assay: immunoSEQ multiplex PCR; the TCRdb copy retains only in-frame clones and omits some. The data show about 120,000 clones, approximately 92% seen once. The input for sequencing was peripheral blood, taken on day 0 of AZD1222 vaccination. This clonotype was obtained from an adult in good health. V is TRBV4-3 and J is TRBJ1-4, with unresolved D. The CDR3 DNA follows: TGCGCCAGCAGCCCCGGAGGGAGGGATGAAAAACTGTTTTTT. This sequence encodes CASSPGGRDEKLFF.